Listed below are T cell receptor beta chains from one sample, sequenced in a study of CD8+ T cells in alopecia areata. Data came from immunoSEQ multiplex PCR; TCRdb stores just in-frame clones and leaves some out. The table has roughly 97,000 clones, around 45% seen once. Sequencing was performed on CD4+ T cells sorted from blood. The origin of the receptors is a human donor with alopecia areata. CDR3s include the opening cysteine and the closing phenylalanine or tryptophan. The order of the fields is CDR3 protein, CDR3 DNA, clone size, V gene, J gene, D gene. D genes are given only for firm matches. Clone size is stated in some rows and not others, as once, few, many or a class when expanded.

CDR3aa: CASSYSNSVNEQFF; CDR3nt: TGTGCCAGCAGTTACTCGAACAGCGTCAATGAGCAGTTCTTC; abundance: .; v_gene: TRBV6-6; j_gene: TRBJ2-1; d_gene: .
CDR3aa: CASSQVGRYTQYF; CDR3nt: TGTGCCAGCAGCCAAGTAGGACGGTATACGCAGTATTTT; abundance: .; v_gene: TRBV4-2; j_gene: TRBJ2-3; d_gene: .
CDR3aa: CSVGGQLLFHEQFF; CDR3nt: TGCAGCGTTGGGGGACAGCTCCTTTTTCATGAGCAGTTCTTC; abundance: .; v_gene: TRBV29-1; j_gene: TRBJ2-1; d_gene: TRBD1
CDR3aa: CASSRQGANEKLFF; CDR3nt: TGCGCCAGCAGCCGACAGGGGGCTAATGAAAAACTGTTTTTT; abundance: .; v_gene: TRBV5-1; j_gene: TRBJ1-4; d_gene: TRBD1
CDR3aa: CASSPVVKDKAKNIQYF; CDR3nt: TGTGCCAGCAGCCCCGTCGTGAAGGATAAGGCCAAAAACATTCAGTACTTC; abundance: few; v_gene: TRBV7-3; j_gene: TRBJ2-4; d_gene: .
CDR3aa: CAWERTGPGELFF; CDR3nt: TGTGCCTGGGAGAGAACAGGGCCCGGGGAGCTGTTTTTT; abundance: .; v_gene: TRBV30; j_gene: TRBJ2-2; d_gene: .
CDR3aa: CASSAAPGISYEQYF; CDR3nt: TGTGCCAGCAGTGCGGCGCCCGGGATCTCCTACGAGCAGTACTTC; abundance: few; v_gene: TRBV2; j_gene: TRBJ2-7; d_gene: .
CDR3aa: CASSSRTDDLTNIQYF; CDR3nt: TGTGCCAGCAGTTCACGGACAGACGATCTTACAAACATTCAGTACTTC; abundance: few; v_gene: TRBV6-6; j_gene: TRBJ2-4; d_gene: .
CDR3aa: CASSVAGKGNQPQHF; CDR3nt: TGTGCCAGCAGCGTAGCAGGGAAGGGCAATCAGCCCCAGCATTTT; abundance: .; v_gene: TRBV9; j_gene: TRBJ1-5; d_gene: .
CDR3aa: CAWQTLGGANVLTF; CDR3nt: TGTGCCTGGCAGACTTTAGGTGGGGCCAACGTCCTGACTTTC; abundance: .; v_gene: TRBV30; j_gene: TRBJ2-6; d_gene: .
CDR3aa: CSVVLTGELFF; CDR3nt: TGCAGCGTTGTACTCACCGGGGAGCTGTTTTTT; abundance: .; v_gene: TRBV29-1; j_gene: TRBJ2-2; d_gene: .
CDR3aa: CASSLLAGGAFF; CDR3nt: TGTGCCAGCAGCTTATTGGCAGGGGGAGCTTTCTTT; abundance: .; v_gene: TRBV7-8; j_gene: TRBJ1-1; d_gene: TRBD1
CDR3aa: CASSLGVTGELFF; CDR3nt: TGTGCCAGCAGCCTTGGGGTCACCGGGGAGCTGTTTTTT; abundance: .; v_gene: TRBV6-5; j_gene: TRBJ2-2; d_gene: .
CDR3aa: CASSLVSGREDEQFF; CDR3nt: TGCGCCAGCAGCTTGGTCAGCGGGAGGGAGGATGAGCAGTTCTTC; abundance: .; v_gene: TRBV5-1; j_gene: TRBJ2-1; d_gene: TRBD2